These 5 T cell receptor beta chains share one sample of origin, sequenced in a study of cytomegalovirus exposure and HLA in healthy donors. PCR employed 60 Vbeta and 13 Jbeta primers. Sequencing used immunoSEQ multiplex PCR; TCRdb keeps in-frame clones, though not all of them. The data contain 150,000 to 200,000 clones, over 75% of them singletons. Input material: PBMCs. These receptors all come from a young man in good health and CMV-seronegative.

This sequence joins TRBV5-1 and TRBJ2-5; D might be TRBD2 (5 bases). Judging by the DNA end, TRBJ2-7 fits better; the J call may be wrong. This CDR3 contains 15 residues. Germline V gives CDR1 SGHRS, CDR2 YFSETQ. This CDR3 is CASRKLGLGSYEQYF. CDR3 DNA: TGCGCCAGCAGGAAACTCGGACTGGGCTCCTACGAGCAGTACTTC.

This chain joins TRBV9 and TRBJ2-1; tentative D call: TRBD2 (6 bases). Per germline, CDR1 SGDLS and CDR2 YYNGEE. V gave up 3 bases and J gave up 0 bases, with 10 bases separating them. CDR3 length: 15 amino acids. The CDR3 DNA is TGTGCCAGCAGCGGGGGGAGGAGCTCCTACAATGAGCAGTTCTTC. Residues: CASSGGRSSYNEQFF.

V usage is TRBV15 and J usage is TRBJ2-3; 9 bases line up with TRBD1. Germline V gene sequence: CDR1 LNHNV, CDR2 YYDKDF (reference sequence). The CDR3 sequence is 15 residues long. Unmatched junction bases numbered 2, after V lost 3 bases and J lost 1 base. The CDR3 DNA is TGTGCCACCAGCAGCGACAGGGGGGGCACAGATACGCAGTATTTT. Its translation: CATSSDRGGTDTQYF.

The chain joins TRBV4-3 to TRBJ1-6; tentative D call: TRBD1 (6 bases). The V gene lost 4 bases and the J gene lost 9 bases, with 13 bases spanning the gap. Germline lookup yields CDR1 LGHNA and CDR2 YSLEER. CDR3 length: 14 amino acids. The CDR3 DNA follows: TGCGCCAGCAGCCGTGGACAGATAAGTTCACCCCTCCACTTT. Translated: CASSRGQISSPLHF.

V gene TRBV29-1 combines with J gene TRBJ2-1, with D possibly TRBD1 on 6 matching bases. Between the trimmed V and J ends, which lost 6 bases and 1 base, there was a span of 22 bases. This CDR3 comprises 17 residues. Germline assignment: CDR1 SQVTM and CDR2 ANQGSEA. In nucleotides, the CDR3 is TGCAGCGTCCGTCGAGGAGTGGGGGCCTGGTCCTACAATGAGCAGTTCTTC. Its protein product is CSVRRGVGAWSYNEQFF.